Shown below are 23 T cell receptor beta chains from a single sample sequenced in a study of OX40 agonist ivuxolimab in advanced cancers. Generated by immunoSEQ multiplex PCR, the TCRdb table keeps only in-frame clones and is missing some. The sample lists fewer than 85,000 clones, roughly 92% occurring once. The sequencing used CD4+ or CD8+ T cells sorted from blood, collected in a trial of the OX40 agonist ivuxolimab. These receptors originate from an adult with an advanced solid tumor such as melanoma, head and neck, liver or kidney cancer.

The genes are TRBV19 and TRBJ2-7; D is unresolved. Trimming removed 3 bases from V and 0 bases from J, with 6 bases in between. In germline, CDR1 is LNHDA, CDR2 SQIVND (reference sequence). The CDR3 has 13 amino acids. The CDR3 nucleotides are TGTGCCAGTAGTATCGCACTCTCCTACGAGCAGTACTTC. The encoded protein is CASSIALSYEQYF.

CDR3 protein: CASSVGQNYGYTF. Here the CDR3 DNA reads TGTGCCAGCAGCGTGGGACAGAACTATGGCTACACCTTC. The chain carries TRBV11-2 and TRBJ1-2; 7 bases align to TRBD1. Germline CDR1 reads SGHAT; CDR2 reads FQNNGV. The CDR3 runs 13 residues. Trimming removed 5 bases from V and 2 bases from J; junction bases left unmatched: 2.

The chain links TRBV9 to TRBJ2-6, with unresolved D. This CDR3 has 18 amino acids. V was shortened by 0 bases and J by 0 bases, with 13 bases between the two germline ends. Germline V gene sequence: CDR1 SGDLS, CDR2 YYNGEE. For the CDR3, the DNA is TGTGCCAGCAGCGTAGTAGACGGAATCTACTCTGGGGCCAACGTCCTGACTTTC. This translates into CASSVVDGIYSGANVLTF.

In DNA, the CDR3 is TGTGCCAGCAGCTTAGGACGGGGGGGCCCCGGGGAGCTGTTTTTT. It encodes CASSLGRGGPGELFF. This rearrangement joins TRBV11-2 to TRBJ2-2; 8 bases fit TRBD2. This CDR3 has 15 residues. CDR1 SGHAT and CDR2 FQNNGV come from the germline V gene. Germline trimming cut 1 base from V and 6 bases from J; bases unmatched to any gene: 4.

The V call is TRBV4-2, the J call TRBJ2-1; D is possibly TRBD1 or TRBD2 (5 bases each). The CDR3 contains 16 residues. Germline V gives CDR1 LGHNA, CDR2 YNFKEQ. Trimming stripped 2 bases from V and 6 bases from J, with 17 bases between. The CDR3 bases are TGTGCCAGCAGCCAAACCGGGACCAGCGTGTCCAATGAGCAGTTCTTC. It translates to CASSQTGTSVSNEQFF.

The chain links TRBV6-4 to TRBJ1-6; D perhaps matches TRBD1 (5 bases). The CDR3 sequence is 15 residues long. CDR1 and CDR2 from the germline V gene are MRHNA and SNTAGT. Trimming took off 0 bases at V and 6 bases at J, with 9 bases between the two ends. CDR3 sequence: CASSDSKGTNSPLHF. CDR3 sequence (DNA): TGTGCCAGCAGTGACTCGAAGGGGACTAATTCACCCCTCCACTTT.

The chain couples TRBV5-6 to TRBJ2-7, with 7 bases lining up with TRBD2. Germline loops: CDR1 SGHDT, CDR2 YYEEEE. V lost 3 bases and J lost 6; bases outside the gene matches: 3. The CDR3 contains 12 residues. The CDR3 DNA follows: TGTGCCAGCAGCTATACGGGGGGCGAGCAGTACTTC. Translated: CASSYTGGEQYF.

J is TRBJ1-1 and V is TRBV19, with 8 bases fitting TRBD1. The CDR3 contains 15 residues. V trimming: 3 bases; J trimming: 2 bases; junction bases outside the gene matches: 5. Germline CDR1 LNHDA, CDR2 SQIVND (reference sequence). CDR3 in amino acids: CASSISGQGNTEAFF. CDR3 bases: TGTGCCAGTAGTATTTCTGGACAGGGCAACACTGAAGCTTTCTTT.

For the CDR3, the DNA is TGTGCCAGCAGCGCCCCTAGCGGGGGGGCCAAGGAGTTCTTC. It codes for CASSAPSGGAKEFF. The V and J genes are TRBV9 and TRBJ2-1; 12 nucleotides match TRBD2. Germline V gives CDR1 SGDLS, CDR2 YYNGEE. The CDR3 is 14 residues long. V lost 3 bases to trimming and J lost 14 bases; unmatched junction nucleotides: 9.

The rearrangement uses TRBV19 and TRBJ1-3, with D hard to call. The CDR3 has 16 amino acids. Trimming removed 1 base at V and 3 bases at J, with 13 bases between. Germline V CDR1 and CDR2: LNHDA, SQIVND (reference sequence). The CDR3 region has the DNA TGTGCCAGTAGTATAGTTGATGAGCTTTTTGGAAACACCATATATTTT. Its translation: CASSIVDELFGNTIYF.

This chain joins TRBV2 and TRBJ2-7; no firm D call. This CDR3 contains 13 residues. Germline V gives CDR1 SNHLY, CDR2 FYNNEI. Trimming took off 6 bases at V and 6 bases at J, with 15 bases between the two ends. The CDR3 region has the DNA TGTGCCAGCAGGTCCCTCGTCGCCCGCGAGCAGTACTTC. Protein sequence: CASRSLVAREQYF.

This clone was observed a single time. The chain uses TRBV27 and TRBJ2-1; D is unresolved. Germline lookup yields CDR1 MNHEY and CDR2 SMNVEV (reference sequence). This CDR3 region has 14 residues. Trimming pared 6 bases from V and 6 bases from J, leaving 15 bases between. The CDR3 region has the DNA TGTGCCAGCAGGCCTACCGCGGAAGGCAATGAGCAGTTCTTC. Translating gives CASRPTAEGNEQFF.

This sequence joins TRBV6-4 and TRBJ2-1; the D is unclear. CDR1 MRHNA and CDR2 SNTAGT come from the germline V gene. The CDR3 is made up of 14 amino acids. V was clipped by 0 bases and J by 8 bases, with 11 bases between them. The CDR3 here is CASSDSDDVDEQFF. The CDR3, as DNA: TGTGCCAGCAGTGACTCGGATGACGTGGATGAGCAGTTCTTC.

This clone was observed a single time. The chain carries TRBV11-2 and TRBJ2-1; 10 bases match TRBD2. This CDR3 has 16 amino acids. CDR1 is SGHAT, CDR2 FQNNGV, per germline. V was pared by 5 bases and J by 2 bases, with 6 bases of the junction left unmatched. CDR3 protein: CASSTRGTSAYNEQFF. The CDR3, as DNA: TGTGCCAGCAGCACCCGGGGGACTAGCGCCTACAATGAGCAGTTCTTC.

The chain carries TRBV7-9 and TRBJ2-3, with TRBD2 identical over 9 bases. The CDR3 is 17 residues long. CDR1 is SEHNR, CDR2 FQNEAQ, per germline (reference sequence). Losses at the gene ends were 0 bases for V and 4 bases for J; bases not matched to a gene: 8. The CDR3 DNA follows: TGTGCCAGCAGCTTAGCAGGCGGCGGGGGGGATGCAGATACGCAGTATTTT. Its protein is CASSLAGGGGDADTQYF.

The gene calls are TRBV5-4 and TRBJ2-7; 7 nucleotides align to TRBD2. CDR3 length: 11 residues. Per the germline V gene, CDR1 is SGHNT and CDR2 is YYREEE (reference sequence). Losses at the gene ends were 4 bases for V and 12 bases for J; bases not matched to a gene: 7. The CDR3 nucleotides are TGTGCCAGCAGCCACGGACTAGTGTCGTACTTC. Its protein product is CASSHGLVSYF.

The chain uses TRBV6-1 and TRBJ2-3; 9 nucleotides agree with TRBD2. Looked up from germline, CDR1 is MNHNS and CDR2 is SASEGT. The CDR3 length is 17 residues. V was pared by 4 bases and J by 6 bases, with 14 bases of the junction left unmatched. Here the CDR3 DNA reads TGTGCCAGCAGTGGGACCGGGGCTAGCGGGGCCACTGATACGCAGTATTTT. Its translation: CASSGTGASGATDTQYF.

The chain joins TRBV7-9 to TRBJ1-2; D may be TRBD1 (5 bases). Germline V CDR1 and CDR2: SEHNR, FQNEAQ (reference sequence). The CDR3 is 12 residues long. The germline V and J ends were trimmed by 8 bases and 4 bases, with 11 bases remaining between them. The CDR3: CASVGVGYGYTF. DNA for the CDR3: TGTGCCAGCGTGGGGGTGGGCTATGGCTACACCTTC.

Here the CDR3 reads CASSPGTTSYEQYF. The CDR3 DNA reads as TGCGCCAGCAGCCCCGGGACAACCTCCTACGAGCAGTACTTC. The V gene is TRBV4-3, the J gene TRBJ2-7, with D perhaps TRBD1 (6 bases). There are 14 residues in the CDR3. The germline V gene encodes CDR1 LGHNA and CDR2 YSLEER. The ends were cut back, 4 bases at V and 0 bases at J, with 10 bases in the middle.

The rearrangement uses TRBV10-2 and TRBJ2-7; TRBD1 is a possible D gene (6 bases). The CDR3 has 16 amino acids. The V gene lost 0 bases and the J gene lost 6 bases, with 18 bases spanning the gap. CDR1 and CDR2 from the germline V gene are WSHSY and SAAADI. CDR3: CASSESPWGPSSEQYF. Here the CDR3 DNA reads TGCGCCAGCAGTGAGTCCCCCTGGGGGCCGTCATCCGAGCAGTACTTC.

This clone came up once. This sequence joins TRBV10-3 and TRBJ1-1, with D hard to call. The germline V gene encodes CDR1 ENHRY and CDR2 SYGVKD. CDR3 length: 12 amino acids. Trimming removed 6 bases from V and 4 bases from J, with 9 bases in between. CDR3 amino acids: CAISDLGTEAFF. DNA of the CDR3: TGTGCCATCAGCGACCTGGGCACTGAAGCTTTCTTT.

The chain is built from TRBV7-9 and TRBJ2-1; 8 bases line up with TRBD2. The germline V gene encodes CDR1 SEHNR and CDR2 FQNEAQ (reference sequence). The length of the CDR3 is 18 residues. Germline trimming cut 7 bases from V and 9 bases from J; bases unmatched to any gene: 23. For the CDR3, the DNA is TGTGCCAGCATCGCCATCCCCCGTCCAGCGGGGGAGCGGAGTGAGCAGTTCTTC. This codes for CASIAIPRPAGERSEQFF.

The chain couples TRBV11-2 to TRBJ1-1; tentative D call: TRBD1 (6 bases). With 2 bases removed from V and 0 bases from J, the gap between germline ends came to 10 bases. Germline V lookup: CDR1 SGHAT, CDR2 FQNNGV. The CDR3 runs 15 residues. DNA for the CDR3: TGTGCCAGCAGCTTACTCCAGGGGCTGAACACTGAAGCTTTCTTT. Its protein product is CASSLLQGLNTEAFF.